The text below deals with one T cell receptor beta chain. What it binds is unknown. This sample was included in a study of blood T cells in healthy people across ages. The study's findings and limits: Nothing was known about donor CMV status, and this possibly confounded expanded clonotype changes.

Germline CDR1 is SGDLS and CDR2 is YYNGEE. V was trimmed by 3 bases and J by 3 bases, leaving 17 bases between them. The CDR3 extends over 16 amino acids. With a J-beta primer mix and a sample-barcoded 5' primer, a second PCR ran about 7 to 12 cycles. TCRdb reprocessed the 5' RACE reads via MiXCR and lists one record per CDR3 protein. The sample holds 850,000 to 1,300,000 distinct CDR3 sequences, more than 40% seen once. The specimen sequenced was blood. The V gene is TRBV9, the J gene TRBJ2-3, with a tentative D call TRBD2 (5 bases). The TCR comes from a woman in her sixties in good health. CDR3 in DNA: TGTGCCAGCAGCGCTAGAGGCGGAGGTGGTACAGATACGCAGTATTTT. Amino acid sequence: CASSARGGGGTDTQYF.